Each of the 23 T cell receptor beta chains below was sequenced from the same sample in a study of OX40 agonist ivuxolimab in advanced cancers. Library preparation employed the immunoSEQ multiplex PCR assay. In TCRdb, the immuneACCESS table is reduced to in-frame sequences with V and J assigned. These tables do not hold every clone; where another copy was compared, an unresolved V gene accounts for under half, and the others remain unexplained. The sample table records about 21,000 clones; more than 80% of these occur just once. The ten largest clones represent about 18% of the sample. This material consisted of CD4+ or CD8+ T cells sorted from blood, taken in a trial of the OX40 agonist ivuxolimab. These receptors were collected from an adult with an advanced solid tumor such as melanoma, head and neck, liver or kidney cancer.

V is TRBV10-3 and J is TRBJ1-1, with no clear D. The V gene's germline CDR1 is ENHRY and CDR2 SYGVKD. The CDR3 is 12 residues long. The V end was cut by 4 bases, the J end by 1 base, with 4 bases between. The CDR3 reads CAISGWNTEAFF. The CDR3 nucleotides are TGTGCCATCAGTGGCTGGAACACTGAAGCTTTCTTT.

The gene calls are TRBV7-9 and TRBJ2-1; perhaps TRBD1 as D (6 bases). V lost 5 bases to trimming and J lost 7 bases, with 24 bases between them. The CDR3 extends over 17 amino acids. Per germline, CDR1 SEHNR and CDR2 FQNEAQ (reference sequence). DNA for the CDR3: TGTGCCAGCAGCACGTTCGATCCCTCGACAGGTCAAAATGAGCAGTTCTTC. Its translation: CASSTFDPSTGQNEQFF.

The chain combines TRBV5-1 with TRBJ2-3; TRBD2 agrees at 8 bases. Germline assignment: CDR1 SGHRS and CDR2 YFSETQ. The CDR3 spans 16 residues. V shed 3 bases, J shed 1 base, and the junction held 7 bases outside the gene matches. The chain's CDR3 is CASSWGPAGGTDTQYF. The CDR3 DNA sequence: TGCGCCAGCAGCTGGGGCCCAGCGGGGGGCACAGATACGCAGTATTTT.

This clone was detected only once. The CDR3 reads CASSRPGQGYNEQFF. CDR3 in DNA: TGTGCCAGCAGCCGACCGGGACAGGGTTACAATGAGCAGTTCTTC. The V call is TRBV4-2, the J call TRBJ2-1, with 9 bases matching TRBD1. After removal of 4 bases from V and 4 bases from J, the junction contained 5 bases not matched to a gene. The CDR3 is 15 residues long. Germline loops: CDR1 LGHNA, CDR2 YNFKEQ.

The J gene is TRBJ1-5, the V gene TRBV9, with D possibly matching TRBD1 (6 bases). The germline CDR1 and CDR2 sequences are SGDLS and YYNGEE. Trimming took 3 bases from V and 9 from J, leaving 13 bases between them. The CDR3 length is 13 residues. DNA for the CDR3: TGTGCCAGCAGCGGCTCGGGGGCCAGGCCCCAGCATTTT. This sequence encodes CASSGSGARPQHF.

V usage is TRBV28 and J usage is TRBJ1-5; D gene ambiguous. Deletions cut 7 bases from V and 2 bases from J, with 12 bases between. Per germline, CDR1 MDHEN and CDR2 SYDVKM. The CDR3 sequence is 14 residues long. The chain's CDR3 is CASTPQTGNQPQHF. As DNA, the CDR3 is TGTGCCAGCACCCCCCAGACGGGCAATCAGCCCCAGCATTTT.

The count of this clone is one. The chain employs TRBV16 and TRBJ2-5, with a tentative D call TRBD1 (6 bases). This CDR3 is built from 15 residues. The V end was cut by 2 bases, the J end by 1 base, with 11 bases between. Germline values: CDR1 KGHSY, CDR2 FQNENV. CDR3 nucleotide sequence: TGTGCCAGCAGCCAACTAGGACAGTCCCAAGAGACCCAGTACTTC. Its protein product is CASSQLGQSQETQYF.

The CDR3: CASSVGWGVRRTSGNTIYF. Here the CDR3 DNA reads TGTGCCAGCAGCGTAGGTTGGGGGGTAAGACGGACCTCTGGAAACACCATATATTTT. This sequence joins TRBV7-8 and TRBJ1-3, with D tentatively TRBD1 (5 bases). V dropped 5 bases and J dropped 0 bases, with 23 bases sitting between them. This CDR3 has 19 residues. Germline values: CDR1 SGHVS, CDR2 FQNEAQ.

The V call is TRBV7-9, the J call TRBJ2-4, with TRBD1 matching over 10 bases. V was pared by 9 bases and J by 4 bases, with 9 bases of the junction left unmatched. The CDR3 spans 15 residues. From germline, CDR1 is SEHNR and CDR2 FQNEAQ (reference sequence). The CDR3 spells CASESPGQGKNIQYF. The CDR3 DNA is TGTGCCAGTGAATCTCCGGGACAGGGGAAAAACATTCAGTACTTC. The full variable domain, rest sourced from reference TRBV7-9 and TRBJ2-4, is DTGVSQNPRHKITKRGQNVTFRCDPISEHNRLYWYRQTLGQGPEFLTYFQNEAQLEKSRLLSDRFSAERPKGSFSTLEIQRTEQGDSAMYLCASESPGQGKNIQYFGAGTRLSVL.

This chain uses TRBV19 with TRBJ1-2; D might be TRBD1 (6 bases). The V and J ends lost 4 bases and 0 bases respectively, with 21 bases between them. CDR3 length: 18 residues. Germline assignment: CDR1 LNHDA and CDR2 SQIVND (reference sequence). CDR3 sequence: CASSTIRDTAFPNYGYTF. The CDR3, as DNA: TGTGCCAGTAGTACGATTAGGGACACGGCTTTTCCTAACTATGGCTACACCTTC.

Written as DNA, the CDR3 is TGTGCCAGCAGCCAGGGAGGAGGACTAGCGGCCACCGGGGAGCTGTTTTTT. This encodes CASSQGGGLAATGELFF. The V gene is TRBV7-8, the J gene TRBJ2-2, with 10 bases identical to TRBD2. The junction had 10 bases not matched to a gene; V was cut back by 5 bases and J by 4 bases. CDR1 and CDR2 (germline): SGHVS, FQNEAQ. The CDR3 extends over 17 amino acids.

The chain joins TRBV18 to TRBJ2-1, with a tentative D call TRBD2 (6 bases). The CDR3 has 15 residues. Trimming stripped 0 bases from V and 4 bases from J, with 10 bases between. Germline V lookup: CDR1 KGHSH, CDR2 LQKENI. Here the CDR3 reads CASSPPEGGYNEQFF. The CDR3 DNA reads TGTGCCAGCTCACCACCGGAGGGTGGGTACAATGAGCAGTTCTTC.

The rearrangement links TRBV7-6 to TRBJ2-7; 10 bases map to TRBD1. Per germline, CDR1 SGHVS and CDR2 FNYEAQ. J lost 1 base, V lost 5 bases, and 5 bases had no gene match. The CDR3 covers 15 residues. The CDR3, as DNA: TGTGCCAGCAGCGGCCGGGACAGGGGTTCCTACGAGCAGTACTTC. It codes for CASSGRDRGSYEQYF.

The chain joins TRBV4-1 to TRBJ2-2, with 13 bases matching TRBD2. Germline CDR1 is MGHRA and CDR2 is YSYEKL. The V gene end was trimmed by 4 bases and the J gene end by 1 base; junction bases not matched to a gene: 9. The CDR3 loop spans 19 amino acids. The CDR3 region has the DNA TGCGCCAGCAGCCCCTACTCCGGGACTAGCGGGATGAACACCGGGGAGCTGTTTTTT. Translated: CASSPYSGTSGMNTGELFF.

The J gene is TRBJ2-1, the V gene TRBV27, with 7 bases matching TRBD2. Per germline, CDR1 MNHEY and CDR2 SMNVEV (reference sequence). CDR3 length equals 13 residues. After removal of 6 bases from V and 15 bases from J, the junction contained 14 bases not matched to a gene. For the CDR3, the DNA is TGTGCCAGCAGCCCCCGGGCGGGAGAGGTTCTGTTCTTC. Amino acids: CASSPRAGEVLFF.

The chain combines TRBV4-1 with TRBJ2-7, with TRBD1 identical over 8 bases. CDR3 length equals 14 residues. Germline loops: CDR1 MGHRA, CDR2 YSYEKL. V shed 3 bases, J shed 7 bases, and the junction held 8 bases outside the gene matches. CDR3 sequence (DNA): TGCGCCAGCAGCCATGGGCAGGGGGCAGGGGAGCAGTACTTC. Its protein is CASSHGQGAGEQYF.

V usage is TRBV9 and J usage is TRBJ2-4; D might be TRBD2 (6 bases). Germline CDR1 and CDR2: SGDLS and YYNGEE. Deletions cut 4 bases from V and 7 bases from J, with 18 bases between. This CDR3 spans 15 amino acids. CDR3 in amino acids: CASSPSNSEGNIQYF. The CDR3 bases are TGTGCCAGCAGCCCTTCCAACTCGGAGGGGAACATTCAGTACTTC.

This clone was seen a few times. J is TRBJ2-7 and V is TRBV29-1, with 9 bases fitting TRBD2. Looked up from germline, CDR1 is SQVTM and CDR2 is ANQGSEA. Trimming took 0 bases from V and 3 from J; bases not matched to a gene: 9. The CDR3 length is 16 residues. In nucleotides, the CDR3 is TGCAGCGTTGAAGATTTGGGTGAAGCGGGAGGCTACGAGCAGTACTTC. Its translation: CSVEDLGEAGGYEQYF.

V is TRBV19 and J is TRBJ1-2; D is unresolved. V lost 8 bases and J lost 7, with 14 bases in between. CDR3 length equals 12 residues. The V gene's germline CDR1 is LNHDA and CDR2 SQIVND (reference sequence). For the CDR3, the DNA is TGTGCCAGTTCGGAGGGCCGGGTTGGCTACACCTTC. Translating it yields CASSEGRVGYTF. The full variable domain, rest sourced from reference TRBV19 and TRBJ1-2, is DGGITQSPKYLFRKEGQNVTLSCEQNLNHDAMYWYRQDPGQGLRLIYYSQIVNDFQKGDIAEGYSVSREKKESFPLTVTSAQKNPTAFYLCASSEGRVGYTFGSGTRLTVV.

V and J are TRBV28 and TRBJ1-5; D not resolved. Trimming took 5 bases from V and 6 from J, leaving 11 bases between them. Looked up from germline, CDR1 is MDHEN and CDR2 is SYDVKM. The CDR3 has 13 residues. Written as DNA, the CDR3 is TGTGCCAGCAGTGAAAGGGTTTCTCAGCCCCAGCATTTT. Translating it yields CASSERVSQPQHF.

This clone was picked up one time. The chain is built from TRBV5-6 and TRBJ1-2; 7 nucleotides align to TRBD1. CDR3 size: 15 residues. V was pared by 0 bases and J by 4 bases, with 6 bases of the junction left unmatched. Germline-derived CDR1 and CDR2 are SGHDT and YYEEEE. The CDR3, as DNA: TGTGCCAGCAGCTTGGGCTCAGGGGGGGCCTATGGCTACACCTTC. It yields the protein CASSLGSGGAYGYTF.

With regard to this clone: The junction departs from germline at one end; a sequencing error may be responsible. The CDR3 DNA reads as TGTGCTAGCAGCCTGGGGACAGGGCAAGAGACCCAGTACTTC. This encodes CASSLGTGQETQYF. This chain joins TRBV7-7 and TRBJ2-5; 9 positions match TRBD1. Germline V gene data show CDR1 as SSHAT and CDR2 as FNYEAQ (reference sequence). The length of the CDR3 is 14 residues.

The V gene is TRBV2, the J gene TRBJ2-2, with 9 bases matching TRBD1. This CDR3 is built from 15 residues. Germline values: CDR1 SNHLY, CDR2 FYNNEI. J was trimmed by 4 bases and V by 6 bases; bases with no gene match: 6. The CDR3 sequence: CASSVRQGGTGELFF. The CDR3 nucleotides read TGTGCCAGCAGCGTAAGACAGGGGGGCACCGGGGAGCTGTTTTTT.